Sequencing of this TCR beta chain was carried out in a study of blood T cell repertoires in COVID-19. Study context: Samples taken during acute and convalescent COVID-19 were collected in the United States, Italy and Spain. PBMCs, B-cell-depleted T cells, or T cells were the source of the cDNA or gDNA that made up the material.

This CDR3 spans 13 amino acids. CDR1 SGHNT and CDR2 YYREEE come from the germline V gene (reference sequence). Trimming cost V 9 bases and J 6 bases; bases outside gene matches: 8. Original methodology: Counts of nucleated cells, estimated from reference gene primer amplification, were obtained. The method was immunoSEQ multiplex PCR; TCRdb's version includes in-frame clones alone and lacks a portion of them. The V and J calls and clone size are taken from that table; D and trimming were inferred from the DNA. Of 150,000 to 200,000 clones in the sample, roughly nine tenths were seen once. V and J are TRBV5-4 and TRBJ2-7; 11 bases map to TRBD1. The sample consisted of peripheral blood. The receptor was isolated from a man aged 65-85 years with active or convalescent COVID-19. In nucleotides, the CDR3 is TGTGCCACAAAGGACAGGGGGCGCGGCGAGCAGTACTTC. It is translated as CATKDRGRGEQYF. Full variable domain (outside the CDR3, taken from reference TRBV5-4 and TRBJ2-7): ETGVTQSPTHLIKTRGQQVTLRCSSQSGHNTVSWYQQALGQGPQFIFQYYREEENGRGNFPPRFSGLQFPNYSSELNVNALELDDSALYLCATKDRGRGEQYFGPGTRLTVT.